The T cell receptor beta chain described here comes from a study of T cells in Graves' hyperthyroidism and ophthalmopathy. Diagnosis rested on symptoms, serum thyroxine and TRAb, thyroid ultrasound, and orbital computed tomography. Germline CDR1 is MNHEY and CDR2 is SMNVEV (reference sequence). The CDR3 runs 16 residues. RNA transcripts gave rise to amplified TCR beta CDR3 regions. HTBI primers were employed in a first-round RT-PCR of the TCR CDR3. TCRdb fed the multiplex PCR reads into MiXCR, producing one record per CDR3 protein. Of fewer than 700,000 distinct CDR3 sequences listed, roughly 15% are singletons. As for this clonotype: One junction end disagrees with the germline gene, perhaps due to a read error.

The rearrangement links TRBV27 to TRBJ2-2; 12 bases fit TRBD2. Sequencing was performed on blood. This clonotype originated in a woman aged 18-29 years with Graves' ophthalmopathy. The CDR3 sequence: CASSFLAGGNTWELFF. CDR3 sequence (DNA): TGTGCCAGCAGTTTTCTAGCGGGGGGGAACACCTGGGAGCTGTTTTTT.